The 26 T cell receptor beta chains in this list originate from one sample, sequenced in a study of human T cells and chemical hapten exposure. TCRdb processed the RACE reads anew with MiXCR; each CDR3 protein has one entry. The sample lists roughly 120,000 distinct CDR3 sequences; about a tenth were seen once. The time point denotes: patch test 2, 6 weeks after DPC sensitization. Described treatment: therapeutic diphenylcyclopropenone sensitization with weekly scalp DPC. The material was whole blood, obtained in connection with sensitization to the hapten diphenylcyclopropenone (DPC). Receptors originate from a woman between 40 and 50 years old with alopecia areata. Some clones in this sample may be carry-over from other donors' samples.

This clonotype was recorded a few times. This chain links TRBV3-1 with TRBJ2-1; no clear D. CDR1 is LGHDT and CDR2 is YNNKEL in the germline V gene (reference sequence). The V and J ends lost 2 bases and 5 bases respectively, with 10 bases between them. CDR3 size: 14 residues. CDR3 sequence: CASSQLPENNEQFF. CDR3 sequence (DNA): TGTGCCAGCAGCCAATTACCTGAAAACAATGAGCAGTTCTTC.

This clonotype was detected ten times or more. The gene calls are TRBV9 and TRBJ2-3; either TRBD1 or TRBD2 may supply D (5 bases each). This CDR3 has 15 amino acids. CDR1 is SGDLS and CDR2 is YYNGEE in the germline V gene. The V gene lost 0 bases and the J gene lost 5 bases, with 13 bases spanning the gap. CDR3 residues: CASSVDGALGDTQYF. The CDR3 coding sequence is TGTGCCAGCAGCGTAGACGGGGCCCTCGGAGATACGCAGTATTTT.

This clonotype was counted at least ten times. This chain links TRBV7-2 with TRBJ2-4, with 9 nucleotides matching TRBD1. The V gene's germline CDR1 is SGHTA and CDR2 FQGNSA. The trim removed 1 base at V and 8 bases at J, leaving 6 bases unmatched. This CDR3 region has 15 residues. CDR3 DNA: TGTGCCAGCAGCTTAGGGGGACAGGGCTTGGACATTCAGTACTTC. Translating gives CASSLGGQGLDIQYF.

This sequence joins TRBV4-1 and TRBJ2-6; D not certain. The V and J ends lost 1 base and 2 bases respectively, with 9 bases between them. Germline assignment: CDR1 MGHRA and CDR2 YSYEKL. The CDR3 has 16 amino acids. The CDR3, as DNA: TGCGCCAGCAGCCAAGGTGGTGCGCCTGGGGCCAACGTCCTGACTTTC. Translated, it gives CASSQGGAPGANVLTF.

A few counts support this clonotype. The chain couples TRBV20-1 to TRBJ1-1, with 7 bases lining up with TRBD1. The CDR3 is made up of 13 amino acids. The V and J ends lost 6 bases and 3 bases, in that order; junction bases with no gene match: 7. From germline, CDR1 is DFQATT and CDR2 SNEGSKA (reference sequence). CDR3 bases: TGCAGTGCACACAGGGGCCTCGACACTGAAGCTTTCTTT. Translation: CSAHRGLDTEAFF.

This sequence joins TRBV3-2 and TRBJ2-3; the table's D call, TRBD2, has no DNA check behind it. TRBV3-2 is a recognized pseudogene. There are 19 residues in the CDR3. The DNA for the CDR3 is TGTGCCAGCAGCCAAGATTTCCTTCTCCGAGGGTTGATCACAGATACGCAGTATTTT. Amino acids: CASSQDFLLRGLITDTQYF.

V is TRBV12-3 or TRBV12-4 and J is TRBJ1-4, with D perhaps TRBD1 (6 bases). The CDR3 is made up of 14 amino acids. The ends were cut back, 4 bases at V and 2 bases at J, with 8 bases in the middle. CDR3 bases: TGTGCCAGCAGTTCACAGGGTACTAATGAAAAACTGTTTTTT. This codes for CASSSQGTNEKLFF.

Ten or more counts support this clonotype. The rearrangement uses TRBV30 and TRBJ2-1; TRBD1 might be the D (6 bases). Germline CDR1 and CDR2: GTSNPN and SVGIG (reference sequence). The CDR3 consists of 14 residues. V lost 2 bases, J lost 4 bases, and 12 bases lay in between. This CDR3 is CAWSTDREYNEQFF. In DNA form, the CDR3 reads TGTGCCTGGAGTACGGACAGAGAGTACAATGAGCAGTTCTTC. The full variable domain, in which reference TRBV30 and TRBJ2-1 provide the parts outside the CDR3, is SQTIHQWPATLVQPVGSPLSLECTVEGTSNPNLYWYRQAAGRGLQLLFYSVGIGQISSEVPQNLSASRPQDRQFILSSKKLLLSDSGFYLCAWSTDREYNEQFFGPGTRLTVL.

This clonotype was counted only a few times. This sequence joins TRBV4-1 and TRBJ2-7; D is unresolved. This CDR3 has 13 amino acids. The V gene lost 5 bases and the J gene lost 2 bases, with 10 bases spanning the gap. Germline V gene sequence: CDR1 MGHRA, CDR2 YSYEKL. CDR3 DNA: TGCGCCAGCAGCTTCTCCCCAACCTACGAGCAGTACTTC. Translation: CASSFSPTYEQYF.

The table lists this clonotype with many counts. The V and J genes are TRBV4-1 and TRBJ2-5; D gene uncertain. V was trimmed by 1 base and J by 5 bases, leaving 8 bases between them. CDR3 length: 13 residues. Germline V CDR1 and CDR2: MGHRA, YSYEKL. The CDR3 nucleotides read TGCGCCAGCAGCCAAGCACCCGGCGAGACCCAGTACTTC. This sequence encodes CASSQAPGETQYF.

The CDR3 sequence: CASSSSGLAPQETQYF. CDR3 nucleotide sequence: TGTGCCAGCAGTTCATCCGGACTAGCCCCCCAAGAGACCCAGTACTTC. The gene calls are TRBV28 and TRBJ2-5; 8 bases are shared with TRBD2. The V segment lost 4 bases and the J segment 1 base; nucleotides outside the gene matches: 8. The CDR3 extends over 16 amino acids. Germline CDR1 MDHEN, CDR2 SYDVKM.

The rearrangement uses TRBV4-1 and TRBJ2-7; the D gene is possibly TRBD1 (6 bases). Between the trimmed V and J ends, which lost 0 bases and 3 bases, there was a span of 9 bases. Germline CDR1 reads MGHRA; CDR2 reads YSYEKL. The CDR3 loop spans 14 amino acids. The CDR3 region has the DNA TGCGCCAGCAGCCAAGAAATAGGGGGCTACGAGCAGTACTTC. Amino acid sequence: CASSQEIGGYEQYF.

V and J are TRBV7-2 and TRBJ2-1; D ambiguous. The CDR3 extends over 13 amino acids. The germline gives CDR1 SGHTA, CDR2 FQGNSA. V shed 5 bases and J shed 0 bases, with 5 bases lying between them. The CDR3: CASSPVSYNEQFF. The CDR3 DNA sequence: TGTGCCAGCAGCCCCGTCTCCTACAATGAGCAGTTCTTC.

This clonotype has only a few counts. The genes are TRBV28 and TRBJ2-5; D not resolved. The CDR3 loop spans 12 amino acids. Trimming took 8 bases from V and 3 from J, leaving 10 bases between them. The germline V gene encodes CDR1 MDHEN and CDR2 SYDVKM. Here the CDR3 DNA reads TGTGCCAGCCGCCGGTACAAAGAGACCCAGTACTTC. Its protein product is CASRRYKETQYF.

In its sample, this clonotype was seen many times. The gene calls are TRBV11-3 and TRBJ2-5; D uncertain. From germline, CDR1 is SGHNT and CDR2 YENEEA. This CDR3 has 15 residues. Trimming took off 1 base at V and 4 bases at J, with 13 bases between the two ends. The DNA for the CDR3 is TGTGCCAGCAGCTTAGGGGGAACATTAGGAGAGACCCAGTACTTC. Residues: CASSLGGTLGETQYF. Full variable domain (outside the CDR3, taken from reference TRBV11-3 and TRBJ2-5): EAGVVQSPRYKIIEKKQPVAFWCNPISGHNTLYWYLQNLGQGPELLIRYENEEAVDDSQLPKDRFSAERLKGVDSTLKIQPAELGDSAVYLCASSLGGTLGETQYFGPGTRLLVL.

This clonotype has only a few counts. V is TRBV6-2 or TRBV6-3 and J is TRBJ2-7; D call uncertain. Germline assignment: CDR1 MNHEY and CDR2 SVGEGT. This CDR3 has 13 residues. Trimming took off 4 bases at V and 1 base at J, with 8 bases between the two ends. The CDR3 nucleotides read TGTGCCAGCAGTTGGTCCAGGTCCTACGAGCAGTACTTC. Protein product: CASSWSRSYEQYF.

The chain couples TRBV12-3 or TRBV12-4 to TRBJ2-1; 7 bases are a match to TRBD1. V lost 6 bases to trimming and J lost 2 bases; unmatched junction nucleotides: 10. This CDR3 spans 16 amino acids. CDR3 protein: CASRGSDRAAYNEQFF. The DNA for the CDR3 is TGTGCCAGCAGGGGCAGCGACAGGGCGGCCTACAATGAGCAGTTCTTC.

The table lists this clonotype with many counts. This chain links TRBV27 with TRBJ1-2; no clear D. Germline V gene data show CDR1 as MNHEY and CDR2 as SMNVEV (reference sequence). The CDR3 is 12 amino acids. Trimming stripped 8 bases from V and 8 bases from J, with 15 bases between. The CDR3 DNA reads as TGTGCCAGCGGAAAGGGATCTTGGGGCTACACCTTC. Protein sequence: CASGKGSWGYTF.

This clonotype was counted a few times. The V gene is TRBV18, the J gene TRBJ1-1, with 7 bases that match TRBD1. The CDR3 is made up of 15 amino acids. J lost 8 bases, V lost 1 base, and 10 bases had no gene match. Germline V CDR1 and CDR2: KGHSH, LQKENI. CDR3 DNA: TGTGCCAGCTCACCACAGGGACGACAGGGCGGAGAAGCTTTCTTT. It encodes CASSPQGRQGGEAFF.

This clonotype was counted only a few times. The V gene is TRBV6-5, the J gene TRBJ1-1, with TRBD1 matching 8 bases. J was trimmed by 1 base and V by 8 bases; bases with no gene match: 6. This CDR3 region has 14 residues. Germline V lookup: CDR1 MNHEY, CDR2 SVGAGI. The CDR3 coding sequence is TGTGCCAGCCACACGGGGACAGGGAACACTGAAGCTTTCTTT. Residues: CASHTGTGNTEAFF.

The chain recombines TRBV3-1 with TRBJ2-7; 10 bases match TRBD1. V was clipped by 3 bases and J by 6 bases; unmatched bases: 8. Germline V gives CDR1 LGHDT, CDR2 YNNKEL (reference sequence). This CDR3 spans 15 amino acids. CDR3: CASSQAGTGDGEQYF. In DNA form, the CDR3 reads TGTGCCAGCAGCCAGGCCGGGACAGGGGACGGCGAGCAGTACTTC.

Ten or more counts support this clonotype. J is TRBJ2-7 and V is TRBV5-1; D remains unclear. This CDR3 comprises 15 residues. Trimming stripped 4 bases from V and 2 bases from J, with 16 bases between. Germline assignment: CDR1 SGHRS and CDR2 YFSETQ. The CDR3 is CASSIDTSSTYEQYF. The CDR3, as DNA: TGCGCCAGCAGCATTGACACCTCCAGCACCTACGAGCAGTACTTC. The variable domain in full, with the rest retrieved from reference TRBV5-1 and TRBJ2-7, is KAGVTQTPRYLIKTRGQQVTLSCSPISGHRSVSWYQQTPGQGLQFLFEYFSETQRNKGNFPGRFSGRQFSNSRSEMNVSTLELGDSALYLCASSIDTSSTYEQYFGPGTRLTVT.

This clonotype has just a few counts. At one end the junction does not follow the germline gene, possibly because of a read error. The chain combines TRBV29-1 with TRBJ2-7, with 10 bases fitting TRBD2. This CDR3 is built from 13 residues. Germline loops: CDR1 SQVTM, CDR2 ANQGSEA. In DNA, the CDR3 is TGCAGCGTTGAAGGCCCCGGGACTAGCGAGAAGTACTTC. Translated, it gives CSVEGPGTSEKYF.

Ten or more counts support this clonotype. The chain couples TRBV6-6 to TRBJ1-5, with unresolved D. V was shortened by 5 bases and J by 5 bases, with 16 bases between the two germline ends. Germline V gene lookup returns CDR1 MNHNY and CDR2 SVGAGI (reference sequence). The CDR3 length is 15 residues. The DNA of the CDR3 is TGTGCCAGCAGTCCTACCGAGGAACCATATCAGCCCCAGCATTTT. Encoded protein: CASSPTEEPYQPQHF.

This clonotype has more than one count but fewer than ten. This chain uses TRBV2 with TRBJ2-1, with TRBD2 identical over 9 bases. CDR1 and CDR2 (germline): SNHLY, FYNNEI. With V trimmed by 9 bases and J by 7 bases, 7 bases remained unmatched. The CDR3 consists of 13 residues. The CDR3 is CASTSGSTNEQFF. In DNA, the CDR3 is TGTGCCAGTACTAGCGGGTCTACAAATGAGCAGTTCTTC. Full variable domain (rest looked up from reference TRBV2 and TRBJ2-1): EPEVTQTPSHQVTQMGQEVILRCVPISNHLYFYWYRQILGQKVEFLVSFYNNEISEKSEIFDDQFSVERPDGSNFTLKIRSTKLEDSAMYFCASTSGSTNEQFFGPGTRLTVL.

The V gene is TRBV4-3, the J gene TRBJ1-2, with D possibly being TRBD1 (6 bases). The CDR3 sequence is 14 residues long. Looked up from germline, CDR1 is LGHNA and CDR2 is YSLEER. V was trimmed by 0 bases and J by 4 bases, leaving 9 bases between them. The CDR3 here is CASSQDIQGYGYTF. CDR3 nucleotide sequence: TGCGCCAGCAGCCAAGATATACAGGGCTATGGCTACACCTTC.